The clone carrying this T cell receptor (beta chain) has just one count. Repertoires were generated with immunoSEQ multiplex PCR, while TCRdb's copy carries only in-frame clones and drops some. Of approximately 270,000 clones in the sample, under 90% were seen once. This sample is part of a study of blood T cell repertoires in COVID-19. The CDR3 totals 13 residues. Germline V gene lookup returns CDR1 MDHEN and CDR2 SYDVKM. V gave up 5 bases and J gave up 6 bases, with 14 bases separating them. This clonotype originated in a woman aged 55-70 years who had recovered from COVID-19. V and J are TRBV28 and TRBJ2-7; no clear D gene. Sequencing was performed on PBMCs or T cells enriched from blood (not recorded which). The CDR3 DNA reads TGTGCCAGCAGTCCTGCTAATGAGTTCGAGCAGTACTTC. Translating gives CASSPANEFEQYF.